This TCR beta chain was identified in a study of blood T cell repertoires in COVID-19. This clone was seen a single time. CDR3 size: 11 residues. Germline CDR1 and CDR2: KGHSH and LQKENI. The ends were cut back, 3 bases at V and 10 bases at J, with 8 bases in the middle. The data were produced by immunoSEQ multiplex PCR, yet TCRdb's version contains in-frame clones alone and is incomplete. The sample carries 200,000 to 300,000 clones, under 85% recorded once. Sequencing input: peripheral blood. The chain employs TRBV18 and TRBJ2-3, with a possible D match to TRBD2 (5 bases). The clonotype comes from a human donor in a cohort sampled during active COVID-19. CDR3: CASSPDFAQYF. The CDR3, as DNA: TGTGCCAGCTCACCGGACTTCGCGCAGTATTTT.